One sample yielded the 15 T cell receptor beta chains listed below, sequenced in a study of spatial heterogeneity in lung cancer. Specified time point: blood at routine non-recurrence follow-up after resection. Tumor, nontumor lung or frozen PBMC supplied whole RNA, sequenced without sorting. TCRdb independently ran MiXCR on the 5' RACE reads; one entry per CDR3 protein. The data show about 120,000 distinct CDR3 sequences, with 9% to 15% seen just once and about 15% held by the top ten. The specimen was PBMCs, collected at follow-up. The source is a male donor with early-stage non-small cell lung cancer.

This clonotype appeared a few times. The chain is built from TRBV7-9 and TRBJ2-4; 12 positions match TRBD2. The CDR3 covers 16 residues. In germline, CDR1 is SEHNR, CDR2 FQNEAQ (reference sequence). Unmatched junction bases numbered 6, after V lost 5 bases and J lost 4 bases. The CDR3 DNA reads as TGTGCCAGCAGCAAGACTAGCGGGGGACTTAAAAACATTCAGTACTTC. Translating gives CASSKTSGGLKNIQYF.

The sample holds many counts of this clonotype. This chain joins TRBV7-6 and TRBJ2-7, with D maybe TRBD2 (6 bases). The V gene's germline CDR1 is SGHVS and CDR2 FNYEAQ. Deletions cut 4 bases from V and 6 bases from J, with 10 bases between. This CDR3 spans 12 amino acids. As DNA, the CDR3 is TGTGCCAGCAGCTGGGGGGAGGCCGAGCAGTACTTC. Translated, it gives CASSWGEAEQYF.

In this sample, this clonotype turned up a few times. The chain employs TRBV20-1 and TRBJ1-5; possible D gene TRBD1, 5 bases. From germline, CDR1 is DFQATT and CDR2 SNEGSKA (reference sequence). This CDR3 comprises 13 residues. With 3 bases removed from V and 9 bases from J, the gap between germline ends came to 15 bases. The CDR3 region has the DNA TGCAGTGCTAGGTATAGGGACGGAGGGCCCCAGCATTTT. Translating gives CSARYRDGGPQHF.

Worth noting for this clonotype: One end of the junction does not line up with germline, which may come from a read error. The J gene is TRBJ1-2, the V gene TRBV20-1; D gene ambiguous. This CDR3 contains 13 residues. Germline assignment: CDR1 DFQATT and CDR2 SNEGSKA (reference sequence). CDR3 protein: CSARVPSTNGYTF. CDR3 DNA sequence: TGCAGTGCAAGAGTACCGTCGACAAATGGCTACACCTTC.

This clonotype was counted at least ten times. This chain links TRBV28 with TRBJ2-7; D remains ambiguous. This CDR3 has 13 amino acids. The ends were cut back, 2 bases at V and 1 base at J, with 6 bases in the middle. Germline lookup yields CDR1 MDHEN and CDR2 SYDVKM. The CDR3 nucleotides read TGTGCCAGCAGTTTAAGGGTTTCCTACGAGCAGTACTTC. This gives the protein CASSLRVSYEQYF.

The chain couples TRBV12-3 or TRBV12-4 to TRBJ2-5, with D perhaps assigned TRBD1 or TRBD2 (5 bases each). V shed 9 bases and J shed 5 bases, with 13 bases lying between them. This CDR3 comprises 12 residues. The CDR3 DNA follows: TGTGCCAGTACGGGGCTGGGGGAGACCCAGTACTTC. Translating gives CASTGLGETQYF.

This clonotype showed up just a few times. This chain links TRBV7-3 with TRBJ2-2; D may be TRBD2 (5 bases). The CDR3 covers 17 residues. Looked up from germline, CDR1 is SGHTA and CDR2 is FQGTGA. Between the trimmed V and J ends, which lost 0 bases and 0 bases, there was a span of 11 bases. CDR3 bases: TGTGCCAGCAGCTTAACGGCAGATAGCGCGAACACCGGGGAGCTGTTTTTT. Its protein is CASSLTADSANTGELFF.

This clonotype was detected a few times. J is TRBJ1-5 and V is TRBV5-4, with D uncertain. The V end was cut by 2 bases, the J end by 8 bases, with 11 bases between. The germline CDR1 and CDR2 sequences are SGHNT and YYREEE (reference sequence). The CDR3 covers 13 residues. The CDR3 DNA is TGTGCCAGCAGCTTAGAGGGAAACAAGCCCCAGCATTTT. It is translated as CASSLEGNKPQHF. The full variable domain, with the rest looked up from reference TRBV5-4 and TRBJ1-5, is ETGVTQSPTHLIKTRGQQVTLRCSSQSGHNTVSWYQQALGQGPQFIFQYYREEENGRGNFPPRFSGLQFPNYSSELNVNALELDDSALYLCASSLEGNKPQHFGDGTRLSIL.

This clonotype showed up many times. The J gene is TRBJ2-2, the V gene TRBV11-2, with unresolved D. The CDR3 sequence is 13 residues long. Germline V gene data show CDR1 as SGHAT and CDR2 as FQNNGV. Between the trimmed V and J ends, which lost 5 bases and 4 bases, there was a span of 8 bases. CDR3 sequence: CASSLLTTGELFF. In DNA form, the CDR3 reads TGTGCCAGCAGCCTACTTACCACCGGGGAGCTGTTTTTT.

The genes are TRBV4-1 and TRBJ2-3, with D perhaps matching TRBD1 (5 bases). V was shortened by 1 base and J by 9 bases, with 11 bases between the two germline ends. CDR3 length: 13 residues. From germline, CDR1 is MGHRA and CDR2 YSYEKL. CDR3 DNA: TGCGCCAGCAGCCAAGTGACAGCAACCACGCAGTATTTT. Translated, it gives CASSQVTATTQYF.

This clonotype has more than one count but fewer than ten. J is TRBJ2-3 and V is TRBV2; 10 bases are a match to TRBD2. Trimming at V came to 4 bases and at J to 3 bases, leaving 4 bases not matched to a gene. This CDR3 comprises 15 residues. CDR1 and CDR2 (germline): SNHLY, FYNNEI. The CDR3 spells CASSAAGGHTDTQYF. CDR3 DNA sequence: TGTGCCAGCAGTGCAGCGGGGGGGCATACAGATACGCAGTATTTT.

At least ten counts were recorded for this clonotype. The chain couples TRBV20-1 to TRBJ1-4; no reliable D call. V dropped 3 bases and J dropped 7 bases, with 9 bases sitting between them. This CDR3 is 12 amino acids long. Germline CDR1 and CDR2: DFQATT and SNEGSKA (reference sequence). CDR3 loop: CSASPLREKLFF. CDR3 sequence (DNA): TGCAGTGCTAGCCCCCTACGTGAAAAACTGTTTTTT.

This clonotype was seen ten or more times. The chain recombines TRBV7-2 with TRBJ2-5; TRBD2 agrees at 10 bases. The germline gives CDR1 SGHTA, CDR2 FQGNSA. The CDR3 has 15 amino acids. Trimming took 5 bases from V and 4 from J; bases not matched to a gene: 7. The CDR3: CASSQPLAGVETQYF. The CDR3 nucleotides read TGTGCCAGCAGCCAACCGCTAGCGGGAGTAGAGACCCAGTACTTC.

V gene TRBV12-3 or TRBV12-4 combines with J gene TRBJ2-5, with 10 bases fitting TRBD2. This CDR3 comprises 18 residues. V shed 7 bases, J shed 0 bases, and the junction held 14 bases outside the gene matches. CDR3 sequence: CASIRLGRGLANQETQYF. CDR3 bases: TGTGCCAGCATCCGACTCGGGCGGGGACTAGCGAACCAAGAGACCCAGTACTTC.

This sequence joins TRBV4-3 and TRBJ1-2; maybe TRBD1 (5 bases). Germline V gene data show CDR1 as LGHNA and CDR2 as YSLEER. Trimming removed 0 bases at V and 2 bases at J, with 10 bases between. The CDR3 sequence is 15 residues long. The CDR3 bases are TGCGCCAGCAGCCAAGATGGTAAGGGGAACTATGGCTACACCTTC. It is translated as CASSQDGKGNYGYTF.